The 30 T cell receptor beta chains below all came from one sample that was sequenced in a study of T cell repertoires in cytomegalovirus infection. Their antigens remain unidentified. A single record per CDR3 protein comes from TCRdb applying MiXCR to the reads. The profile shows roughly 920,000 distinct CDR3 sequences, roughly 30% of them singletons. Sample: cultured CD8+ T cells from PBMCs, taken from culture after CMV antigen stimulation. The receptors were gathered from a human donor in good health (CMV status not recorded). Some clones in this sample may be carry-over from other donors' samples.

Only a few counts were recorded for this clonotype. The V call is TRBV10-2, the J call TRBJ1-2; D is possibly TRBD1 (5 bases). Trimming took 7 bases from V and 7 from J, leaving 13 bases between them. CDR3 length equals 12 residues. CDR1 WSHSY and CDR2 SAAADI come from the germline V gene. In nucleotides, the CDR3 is TGCGCCAGCACAGCGGGGACCCGTGGCTACACCTTC. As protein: CASTAGTRGYTF.

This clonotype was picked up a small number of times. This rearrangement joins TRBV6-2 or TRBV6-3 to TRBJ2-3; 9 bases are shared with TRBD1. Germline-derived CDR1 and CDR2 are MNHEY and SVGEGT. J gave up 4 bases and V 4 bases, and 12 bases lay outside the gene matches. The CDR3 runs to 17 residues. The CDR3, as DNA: TGTGCCAGCAGTTTTACAGACTCCGGGACAGGGCCAGATACGCAGTATTTT. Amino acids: CASSFTDSGTGPDTQYF.

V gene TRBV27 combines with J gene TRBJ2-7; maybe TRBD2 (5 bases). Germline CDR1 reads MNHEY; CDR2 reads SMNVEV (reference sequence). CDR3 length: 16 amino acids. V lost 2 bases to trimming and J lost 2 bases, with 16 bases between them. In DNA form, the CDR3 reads TGTGCCAGCAGTTTACGGAGCCCCCCTAGCCCCTACGAGCAGTACTTC. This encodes CASSLRSPPSPYEQYF.

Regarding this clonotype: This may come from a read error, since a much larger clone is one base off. The CDR3: CASSFVSVTDTQYF. The CDR3 coding sequence is TGTGCCAGCAGTTTTGTGTCAGTAACAGATACGCAGTATTTT. J is TRBJ2-3 and V is TRBV27; D ambiguous. The CDR3 length is 14 residues. The V and J ends lost 3 bases and 3 bases respectively, with 10 bases between them. The germline V gene encodes CDR1 MNHEY and CDR2 SMNVEV (reference sequence).

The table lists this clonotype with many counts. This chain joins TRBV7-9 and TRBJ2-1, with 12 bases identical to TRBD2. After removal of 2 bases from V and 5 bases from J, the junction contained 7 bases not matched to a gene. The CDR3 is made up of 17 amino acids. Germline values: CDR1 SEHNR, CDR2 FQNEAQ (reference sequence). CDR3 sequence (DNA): TGTGCCAGCAGCTTATTGTATGCTAGCGGGGGGGACAATGAGCAGTTCTTC. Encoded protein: CASSLLYASGGDNEQFF.

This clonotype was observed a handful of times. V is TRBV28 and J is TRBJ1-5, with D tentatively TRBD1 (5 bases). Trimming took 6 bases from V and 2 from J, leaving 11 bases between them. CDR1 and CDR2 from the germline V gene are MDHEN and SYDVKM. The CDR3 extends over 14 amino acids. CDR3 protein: CASRIGGGNQPQHF. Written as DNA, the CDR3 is TGTGCCAGCAGAATAGGAGGGGGCAATCAGCCCCAGCATTTT. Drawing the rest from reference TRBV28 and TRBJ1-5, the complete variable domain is DVKVTQSSRYLVKRTGEKVFLECVQDMDHENMFWYRQDPGLGLRLIYFSYDVKMKEKGDIPEGYSVSREKKERFSLILESASTNQTSMYLCASRIGGGNQPQHFGDGTRLSIL.

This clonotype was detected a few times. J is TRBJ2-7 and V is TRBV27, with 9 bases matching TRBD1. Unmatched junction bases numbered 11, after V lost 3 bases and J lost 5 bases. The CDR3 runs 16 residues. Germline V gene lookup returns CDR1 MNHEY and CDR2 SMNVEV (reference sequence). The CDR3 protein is CASSFRREDRGDEQYF. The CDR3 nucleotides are TGTGCCAGCAGTTTCCGGCGTGAGGACAGGGGCGACGAGCAGTACTTC.

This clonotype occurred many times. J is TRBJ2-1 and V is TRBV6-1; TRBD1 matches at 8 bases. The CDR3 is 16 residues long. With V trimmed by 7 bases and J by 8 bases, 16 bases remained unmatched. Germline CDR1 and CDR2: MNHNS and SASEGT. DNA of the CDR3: TGTGCCAGCACCCTTGCGGGCAGGGGGCGCTTGGATGAGCAGTTCTTC. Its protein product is CASTLAGRGRLDEQFF.

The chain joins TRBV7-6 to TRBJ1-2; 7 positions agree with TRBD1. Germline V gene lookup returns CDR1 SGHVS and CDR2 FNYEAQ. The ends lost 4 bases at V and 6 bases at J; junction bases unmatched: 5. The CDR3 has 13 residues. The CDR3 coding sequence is TGTGCCAGCAGCTCCGACAGGGACGATGGCTACACCTTC. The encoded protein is CASSSDRDDGYTF.

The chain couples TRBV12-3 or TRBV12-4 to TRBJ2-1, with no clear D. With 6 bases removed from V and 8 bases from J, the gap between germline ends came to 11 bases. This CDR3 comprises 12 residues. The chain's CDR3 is CASSWNLHEQFF. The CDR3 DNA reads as TGTGCCAGCAGCTGGAACCTCCATGAGCAGTTCTTC.

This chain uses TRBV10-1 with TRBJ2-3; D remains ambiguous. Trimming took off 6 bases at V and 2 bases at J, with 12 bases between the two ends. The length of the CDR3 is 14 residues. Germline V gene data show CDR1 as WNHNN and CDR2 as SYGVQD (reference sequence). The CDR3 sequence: CASRGESDTDTQYF. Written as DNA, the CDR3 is TGCGCCAGCAGGGGCGAGAGCGACACAGATACGCAGTATTTT.

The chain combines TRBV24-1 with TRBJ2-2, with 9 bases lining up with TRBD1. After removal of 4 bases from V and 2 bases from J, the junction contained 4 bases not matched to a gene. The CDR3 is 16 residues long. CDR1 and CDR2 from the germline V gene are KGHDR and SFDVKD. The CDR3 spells CATSDPGQGNTGELFF. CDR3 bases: TGTGCCACCAGTGACCCGGGACAGGGCAACACCGGGGAGCTGTTTTTT.

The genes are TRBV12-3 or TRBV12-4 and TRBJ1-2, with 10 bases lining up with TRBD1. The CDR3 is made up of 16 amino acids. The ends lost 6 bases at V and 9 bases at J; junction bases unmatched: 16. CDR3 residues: CASSTTWTGGANSYTF. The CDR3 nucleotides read TGTGCCAGCAGCACCACTTGGACAGGGGGTGCGAATAGCTACACCTTC.

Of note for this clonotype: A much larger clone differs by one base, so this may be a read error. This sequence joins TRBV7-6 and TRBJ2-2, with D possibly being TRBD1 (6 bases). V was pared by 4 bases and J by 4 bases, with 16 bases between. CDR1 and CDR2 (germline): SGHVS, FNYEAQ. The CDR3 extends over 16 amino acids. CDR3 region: CASSSGDTMGTGELFF. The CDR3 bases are TGTGCCAGCAGCTCAGGGGACACGATGGGCACCGGGGAGCTGTTTTTT.

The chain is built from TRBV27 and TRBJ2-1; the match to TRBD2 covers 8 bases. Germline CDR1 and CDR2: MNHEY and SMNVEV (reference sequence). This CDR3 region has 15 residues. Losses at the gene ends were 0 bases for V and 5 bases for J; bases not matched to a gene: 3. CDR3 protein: CASSLSIGGDNEQFF. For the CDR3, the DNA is TGTGCCAGCAGTTTATCCATCGGGGGGGACAATGAGCAGTTCTTC.

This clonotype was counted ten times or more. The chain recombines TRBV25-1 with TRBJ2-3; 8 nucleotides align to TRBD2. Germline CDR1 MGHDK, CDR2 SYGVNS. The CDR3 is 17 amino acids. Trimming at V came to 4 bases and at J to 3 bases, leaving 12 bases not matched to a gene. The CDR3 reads CASSGPISGGATDTQYF. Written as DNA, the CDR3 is TGTGCCAGCAGTGGCCCCATTTCCGGGGGGGCAACAGATACGCAGTATTTT.

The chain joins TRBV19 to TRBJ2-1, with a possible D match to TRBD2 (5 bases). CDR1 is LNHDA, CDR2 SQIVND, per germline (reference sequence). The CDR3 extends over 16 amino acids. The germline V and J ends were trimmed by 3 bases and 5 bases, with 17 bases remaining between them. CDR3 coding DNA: TGTGCCAGTAGTATTTCCTTCGGGGTACCGGACAATGAGCAGTTCTTC. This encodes CASSISFGVPDNEQFF.

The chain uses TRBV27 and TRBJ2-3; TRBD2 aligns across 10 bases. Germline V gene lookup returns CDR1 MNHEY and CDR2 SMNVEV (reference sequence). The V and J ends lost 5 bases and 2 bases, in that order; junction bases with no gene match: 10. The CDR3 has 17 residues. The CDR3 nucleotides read TGTGCCAGCAGTACCCGGCGAGCGGGGGGGCCCACAGATACGCAGTATTTT. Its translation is CASSTRRAGGPTDTQYF.

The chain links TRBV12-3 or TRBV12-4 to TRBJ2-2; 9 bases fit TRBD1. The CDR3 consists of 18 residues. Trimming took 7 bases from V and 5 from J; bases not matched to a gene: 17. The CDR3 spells CASTSPGQGFEGTGELFF. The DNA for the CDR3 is TGTGCCAGCACTTCCCCGGGACAGGGTTTTGAGGGGACCGGGGAGCTGTTTTTT.

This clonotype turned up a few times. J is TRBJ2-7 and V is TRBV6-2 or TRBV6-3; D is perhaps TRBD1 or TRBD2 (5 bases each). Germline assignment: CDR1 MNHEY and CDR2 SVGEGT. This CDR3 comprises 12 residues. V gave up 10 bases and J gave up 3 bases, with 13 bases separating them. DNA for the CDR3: TGTGCCACCAAGCAGGGAGACTACGAGCAGTACGTC. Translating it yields CATKQGDYEQYV.

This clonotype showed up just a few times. The CDR3 spells CASSRGETYNEQFF. The CDR3 DNA sequence: TGTGCCAGTAGTCGCGGGGAAACCTACAATGAGCAGTTCTTC. This chain joins TRBV19 and TRBJ2-1, with D tentatively TRBD2 (6 bases). The CDR3 has 14 residues. Trimming stripped 5 bases from V and 2 bases from J, with 10 bases between. Germline loops: CDR1 LNHDA, CDR2 SQIVND (reference sequence).

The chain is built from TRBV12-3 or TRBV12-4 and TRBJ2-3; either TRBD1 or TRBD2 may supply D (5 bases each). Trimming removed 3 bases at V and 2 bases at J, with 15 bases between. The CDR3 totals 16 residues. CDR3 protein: CASSFRQGLATDTQYF. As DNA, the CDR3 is TGTGCCAGCAGTTTCAGGCAGGGCCTAGCCACAGATACGCAGTATTTT.

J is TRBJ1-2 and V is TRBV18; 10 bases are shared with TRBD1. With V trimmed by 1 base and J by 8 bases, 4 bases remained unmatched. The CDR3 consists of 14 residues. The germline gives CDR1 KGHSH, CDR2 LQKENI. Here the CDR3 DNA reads TGTGCCAGCTCACCACGACAGGGGGCAGGGGGCTACACCTTC. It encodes CASSPRQGAGGYTF.

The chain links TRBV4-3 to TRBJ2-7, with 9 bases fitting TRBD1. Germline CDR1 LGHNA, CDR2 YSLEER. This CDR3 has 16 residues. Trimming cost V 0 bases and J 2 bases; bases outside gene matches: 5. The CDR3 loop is CASSQEGTGKPYEQYV. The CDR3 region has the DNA TGCGCCAGCAGCCAAGAAGGGACAGGGAAACCCTACGAGCAGTACGTC.

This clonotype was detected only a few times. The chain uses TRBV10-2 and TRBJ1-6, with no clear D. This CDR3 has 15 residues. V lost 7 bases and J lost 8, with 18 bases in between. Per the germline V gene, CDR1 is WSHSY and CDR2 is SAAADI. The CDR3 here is CASNTLGPLDSPLHF. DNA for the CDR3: TGCGCCAGCAACACACTTGGCCCCCTGGATTCACCCCTCCACTTT.

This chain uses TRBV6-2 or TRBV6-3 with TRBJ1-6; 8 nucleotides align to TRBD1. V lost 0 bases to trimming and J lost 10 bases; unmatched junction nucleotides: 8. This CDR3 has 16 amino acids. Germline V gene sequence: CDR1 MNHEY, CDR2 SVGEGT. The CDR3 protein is CASSYSSAGGDSPLHF. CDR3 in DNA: TGTGCCAGCAGTTACTCGAGTGCAGGGGGCGACTCACCCCTCCACTTT.

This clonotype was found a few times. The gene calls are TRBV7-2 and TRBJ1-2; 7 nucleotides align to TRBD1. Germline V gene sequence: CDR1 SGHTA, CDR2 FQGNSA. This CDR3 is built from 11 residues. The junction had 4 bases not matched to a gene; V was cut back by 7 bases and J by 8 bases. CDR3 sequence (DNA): TGTGCCAGCAACACAGGGGTCGGCTACACCTTC. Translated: CASNTGVGYTF.

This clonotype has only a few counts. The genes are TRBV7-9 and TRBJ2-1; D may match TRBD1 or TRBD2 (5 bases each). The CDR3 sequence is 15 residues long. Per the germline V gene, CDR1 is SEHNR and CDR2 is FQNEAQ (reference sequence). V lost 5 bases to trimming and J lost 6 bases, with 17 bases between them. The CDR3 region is CASSPVFAGANEQFF. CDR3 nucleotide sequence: TGTGCCAGCAGCCCCGTCTTCGCCGGGGCCAATGAGCAGTTCTTC.

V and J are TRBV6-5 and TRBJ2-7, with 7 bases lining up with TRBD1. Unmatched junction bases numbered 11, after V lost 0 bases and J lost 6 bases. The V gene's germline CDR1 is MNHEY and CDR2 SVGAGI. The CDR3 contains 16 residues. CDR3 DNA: TGTGCCAGCAGTTACTCCTACAGGGGCGCGGGTCTCGAGCAGTACTTC. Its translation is CASSYSYRGAGLEQYF.

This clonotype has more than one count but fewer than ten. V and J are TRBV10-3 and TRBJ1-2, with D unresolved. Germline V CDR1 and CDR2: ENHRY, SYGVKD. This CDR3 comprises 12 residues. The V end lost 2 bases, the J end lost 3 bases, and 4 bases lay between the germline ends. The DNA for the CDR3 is TGTGCCATCAGTGAGACAGACTATGGCTACACCTTC. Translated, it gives CAISETDYGYTF.